Given below is one T cell receptor beta chain in context. The antigen remains undetermined. An end of the junction does not agree with germline; a read error may underlie this. The CDR3 is cut off 3 residues early in the read; its end comes from the germline J gene. Additional DNA sequences in this sample encode the identical CDR3. The sample originates from a study of T cell clonality in common variable immunodeficiency. General study findings and limits: T cell subpopulation sequencing would be needed to explain CVID clonality. Common variable immunodeficiency TCR beta sequences reportedly had fewer deletions and N-nucleotide insertions. Fewer TCRbeta clones were shared among CVID subjects than controls.

Both groups were predominantly of Caucasian heritage. The CDR3 contains 17 residues. Germline lookup yields CDR1 GTSNPN and CDR2 SVGIG (reference sequence). The table came from immunoSEQ multiplex PCR; TCRdb's copy has only in-frame clones and leaves some out. The sample includes tens of thousands of clones, none of them occurring once. Sequencing used peripheral blood mononuclear cells. The gene calls are TRBV30 and TRBJ1-3, with 8 positions matching TRBD1. The sequence derives from a person between 18 and 75 years old in good health. CDR3 amino acids: CAWTRIGTGLSGNTIYF. Incomplete CDR3 DNA: TGTGCCTGGACCCGAATAGGGACAGGTCTCTCTGGAAACACT.